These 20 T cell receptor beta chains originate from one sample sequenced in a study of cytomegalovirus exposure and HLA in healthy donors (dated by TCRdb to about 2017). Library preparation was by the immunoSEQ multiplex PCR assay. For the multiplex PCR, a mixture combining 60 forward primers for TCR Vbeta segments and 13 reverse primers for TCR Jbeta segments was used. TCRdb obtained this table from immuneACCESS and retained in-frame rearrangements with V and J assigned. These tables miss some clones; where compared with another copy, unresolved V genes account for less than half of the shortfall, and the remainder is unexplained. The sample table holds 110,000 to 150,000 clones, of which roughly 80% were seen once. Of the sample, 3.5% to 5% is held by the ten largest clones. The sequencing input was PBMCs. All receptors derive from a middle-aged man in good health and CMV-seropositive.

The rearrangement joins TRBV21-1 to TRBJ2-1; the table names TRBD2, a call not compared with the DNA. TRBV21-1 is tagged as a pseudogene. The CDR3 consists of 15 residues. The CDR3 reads CASSKAYYQYNEQFF. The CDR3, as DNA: TGTGCCAGCAGCAAAGCGTACTACCAATACAATGAGCAGTTCTTC.

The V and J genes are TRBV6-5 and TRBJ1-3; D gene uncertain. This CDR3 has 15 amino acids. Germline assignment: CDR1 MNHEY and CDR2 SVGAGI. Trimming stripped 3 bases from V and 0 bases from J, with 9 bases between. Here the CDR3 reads CASSYSGNSGNTIYF. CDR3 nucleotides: TGTGCCAGCAGTTATTCAGGAAACTCTGGAAACACCATATATTTT.

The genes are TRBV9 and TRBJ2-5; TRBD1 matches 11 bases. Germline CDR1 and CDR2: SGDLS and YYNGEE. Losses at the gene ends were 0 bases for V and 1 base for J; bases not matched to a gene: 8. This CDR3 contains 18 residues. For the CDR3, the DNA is TGTGCCAGCAGCGTAGGTTATAGTGGGACAGGGGGCCAAGAGACCCAGTACTTC. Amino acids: CASSVGYSGTGGQETQYF.

CDR3 amino acids: CASSPSVAGQPQHF. As DNA, the CDR3 is TGTGCCAGCAGTCCTTCGGTCGCAGGACAGCCCCAGCATTTT. The V and J genes are TRBV27 and TRBJ1-5; D is unresolved. The CDR3 contains 14 residues. Germline CDR1 MNHEY, CDR2 SMNVEV (reference sequence). Trimming took 5 bases from V and 7 from J, leaving 15 bases between them.

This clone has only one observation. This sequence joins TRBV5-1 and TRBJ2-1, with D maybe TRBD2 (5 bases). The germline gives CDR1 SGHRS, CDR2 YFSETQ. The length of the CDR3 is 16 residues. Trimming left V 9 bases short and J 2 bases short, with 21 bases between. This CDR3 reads CATNPGKNWPYNEQFF. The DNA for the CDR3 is TGCGCCACCAACCCGGGGAAGAACTGGCCCTACAATGAGCAGTTCTTC.

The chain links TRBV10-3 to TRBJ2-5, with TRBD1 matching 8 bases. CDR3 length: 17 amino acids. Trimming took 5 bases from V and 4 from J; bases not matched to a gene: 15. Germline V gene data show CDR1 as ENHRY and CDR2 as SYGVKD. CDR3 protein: CAISPTWAGGEGETQYF. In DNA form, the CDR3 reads TGTGCCATCAGTCCTACTTGGGCAGGGGGCGAGGGAGAGACCCAGTACTTC.

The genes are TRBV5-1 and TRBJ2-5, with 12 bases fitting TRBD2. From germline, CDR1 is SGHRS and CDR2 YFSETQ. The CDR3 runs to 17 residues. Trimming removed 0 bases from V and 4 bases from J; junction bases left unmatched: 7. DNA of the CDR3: TGCGCCAGCAGCTTGGCAACCGGACTAGCGGGGAGAGAGACCCAGTACTTC. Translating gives CASSLATGLAGRETQYF. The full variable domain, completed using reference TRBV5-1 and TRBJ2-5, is KAGVTQTPRYLIKTRGQQVTLSCSPISGHRSVSWYQQTPGQGLQFLFEYFSETQRNKGNFPGRFSGRQFSNSRSEMNVSTLELGDSALYLCASSLATGLAGRETQYFGPGTRLLVL.

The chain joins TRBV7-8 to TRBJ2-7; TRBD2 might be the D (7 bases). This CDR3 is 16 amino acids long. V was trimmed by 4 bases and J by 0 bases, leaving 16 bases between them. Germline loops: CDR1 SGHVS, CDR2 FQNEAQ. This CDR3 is CASSSKGGTTSYEQYF. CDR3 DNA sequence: TGTGCCAGCAGCTCAAAAGGGGGGACTACCTCCTACGAGCAGTACTTC.

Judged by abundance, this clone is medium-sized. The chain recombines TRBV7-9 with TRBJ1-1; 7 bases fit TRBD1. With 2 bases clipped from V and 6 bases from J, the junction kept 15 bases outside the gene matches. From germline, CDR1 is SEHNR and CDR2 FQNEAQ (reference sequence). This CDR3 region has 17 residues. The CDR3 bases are TGTGCCAGCAGCTTACACGATTTGACAGGGTTTAGGTCTGAAGCTTTCTTT. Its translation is CASSLHDLTGFRSEAFF.

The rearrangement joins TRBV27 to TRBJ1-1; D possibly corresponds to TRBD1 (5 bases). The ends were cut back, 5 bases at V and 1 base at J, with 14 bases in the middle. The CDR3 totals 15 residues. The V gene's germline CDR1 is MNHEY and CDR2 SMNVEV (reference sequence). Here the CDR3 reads CASSLRRGSNTEAFF. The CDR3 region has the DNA TGTGCCAGCAGTCTCAGGAGGGGCTCGAACACTGAAGCTTTCTTT.

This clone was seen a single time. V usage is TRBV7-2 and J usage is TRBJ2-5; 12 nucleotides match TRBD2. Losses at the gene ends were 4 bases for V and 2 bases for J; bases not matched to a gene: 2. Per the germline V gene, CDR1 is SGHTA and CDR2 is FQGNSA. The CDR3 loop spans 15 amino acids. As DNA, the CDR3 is TGTGCCAGCAGCTCACTAGCGGGGGGACAAGAGACCCAGTACTTC. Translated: CASSSLAGGQETQYF.

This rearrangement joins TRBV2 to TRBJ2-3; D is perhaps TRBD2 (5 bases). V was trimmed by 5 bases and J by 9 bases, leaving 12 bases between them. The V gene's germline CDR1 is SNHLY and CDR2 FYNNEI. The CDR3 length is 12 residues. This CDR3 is CASSSNTGTQYF. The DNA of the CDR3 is TGTGCCAGCAGTTCGAACACGGGAACGCAGTATTTT.

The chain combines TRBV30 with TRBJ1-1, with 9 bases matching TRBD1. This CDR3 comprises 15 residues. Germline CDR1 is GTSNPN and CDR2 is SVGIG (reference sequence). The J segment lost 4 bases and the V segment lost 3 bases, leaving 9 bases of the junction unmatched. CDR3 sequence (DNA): TGTGCCTGGAGCCGCCTACAGGGGGCTACCACTGAAGCTTTCTTT. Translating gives CAWSRLQGATTEAFF.

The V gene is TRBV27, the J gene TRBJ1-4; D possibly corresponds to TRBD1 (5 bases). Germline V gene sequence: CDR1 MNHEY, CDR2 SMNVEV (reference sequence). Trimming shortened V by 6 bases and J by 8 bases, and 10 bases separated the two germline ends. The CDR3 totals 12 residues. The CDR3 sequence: CASSRAGEKLFF. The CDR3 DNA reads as TGTGCCAGCAGCAGGGCGGGAGAAAAACTGTTTTTT. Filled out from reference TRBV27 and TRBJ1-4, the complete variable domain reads EAQVTQNPRYLITVTGKKLTVTCSQNMNHEYMSWYRQDPGLGLRQIYYSMNVEVTDKGDVPEGYKVSRKEKRNFPLILESPSPNQTSLYFCASSRAGEKLFFGSGTQLSVL.

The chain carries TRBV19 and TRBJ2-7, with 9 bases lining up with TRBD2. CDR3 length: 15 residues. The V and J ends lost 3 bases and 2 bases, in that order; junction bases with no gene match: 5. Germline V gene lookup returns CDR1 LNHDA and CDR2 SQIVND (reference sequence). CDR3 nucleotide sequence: TGTGCCAGTAGTATCGACGCTAGCGGGACCTACGAGCAGTACTTC. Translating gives CASSIDASGTYEQYF.

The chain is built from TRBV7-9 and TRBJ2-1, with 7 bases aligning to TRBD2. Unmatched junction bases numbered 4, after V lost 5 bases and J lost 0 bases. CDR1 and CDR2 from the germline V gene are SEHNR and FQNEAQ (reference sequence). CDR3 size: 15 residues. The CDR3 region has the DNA TGTGCCAGCAGCCATTGGGGGGGCTCCTACAATGAGCAGTTCTTC. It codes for CASSHWGGSYNEQFF.

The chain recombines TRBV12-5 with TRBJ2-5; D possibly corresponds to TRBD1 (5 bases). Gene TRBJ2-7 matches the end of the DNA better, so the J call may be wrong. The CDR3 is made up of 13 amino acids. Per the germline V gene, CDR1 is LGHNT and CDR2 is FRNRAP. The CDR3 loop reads CASEQAVSYEQYF. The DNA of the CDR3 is TGTGCTAGTGAACAGGCCGTCTCCTACGAGCAGTACTTC.

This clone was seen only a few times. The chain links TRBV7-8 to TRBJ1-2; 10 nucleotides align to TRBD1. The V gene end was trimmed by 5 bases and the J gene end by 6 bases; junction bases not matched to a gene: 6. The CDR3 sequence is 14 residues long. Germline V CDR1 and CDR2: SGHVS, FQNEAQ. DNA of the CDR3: TGTGCCAGCAGCCAAATCGGGACAGGGGATGGCTACACCTTC. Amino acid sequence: CASSQIGTGDGYTF. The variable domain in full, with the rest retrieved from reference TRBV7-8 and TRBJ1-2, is GAGVSQSPRYKVAKRGQDVALRCDPISGHVSLFWYQQALGQGPEFLTYFQNEAQLDKSGLPSDRFFAERPEGSVSTLKIQRTQQEDSAVYLCASSQIGTGDGYTFGSGTRLTVV.

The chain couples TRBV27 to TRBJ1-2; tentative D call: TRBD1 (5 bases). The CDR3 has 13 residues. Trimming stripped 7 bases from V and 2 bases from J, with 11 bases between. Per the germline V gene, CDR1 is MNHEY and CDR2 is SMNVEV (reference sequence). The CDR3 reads CASTRGRNYGYTF. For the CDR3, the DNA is TGTGCCAGCACAAGGGGCCGGAACTATGGCTACACCTTC.

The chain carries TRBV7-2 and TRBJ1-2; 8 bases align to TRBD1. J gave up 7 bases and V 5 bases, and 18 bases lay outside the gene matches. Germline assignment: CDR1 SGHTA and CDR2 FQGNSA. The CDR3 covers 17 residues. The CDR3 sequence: CASSLFLGGQGAVGYTF. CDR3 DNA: TGTGCCAGCAGCCTCTTCTTGGGTGGGCAGGGGGCGGTTGGCTACACCTTC.